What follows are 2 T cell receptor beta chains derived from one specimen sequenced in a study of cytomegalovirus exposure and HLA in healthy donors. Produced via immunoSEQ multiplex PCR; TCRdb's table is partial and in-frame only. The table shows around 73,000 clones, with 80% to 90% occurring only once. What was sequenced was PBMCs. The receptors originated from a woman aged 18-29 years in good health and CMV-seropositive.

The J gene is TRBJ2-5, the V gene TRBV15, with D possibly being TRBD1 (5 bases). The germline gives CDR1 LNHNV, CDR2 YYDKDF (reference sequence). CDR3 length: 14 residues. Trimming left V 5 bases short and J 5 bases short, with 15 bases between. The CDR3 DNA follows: TGTGCCACCAGCCTTAGGGGTCTAGGGGAGACCCAGTACTTC. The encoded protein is CATSLRGLGETQYF.

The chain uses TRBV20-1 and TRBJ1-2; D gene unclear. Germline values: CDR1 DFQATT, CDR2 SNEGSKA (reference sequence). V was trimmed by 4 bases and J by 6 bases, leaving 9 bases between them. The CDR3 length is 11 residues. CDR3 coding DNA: TGCAGTGCTACCAGAGACAATGGCTACACCTTC. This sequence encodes CSATRDNGYTF.